This entry lists 18 T cell receptor beta chains sequenced from one sample in a study of T-cell reconstitution after alpha-beta-depleted transplantation in children. Unique molecular identifiers were incorporated during preparation of the TCRbeta library. MiXCR was run by TCRdb on the PCR reads, yielding one entry per CDR3 protein. The table records around 700,000 distinct CDR3 sequences, around 14% of them present only once. Sequencing was performed on PBMCs, taken before TCRalphabeta/CD19-depleted stem cell transplant. The origin of the receptors is a girl aged 2 to 10 with congenital amegakaryocytic thrombocytopenia, due to receive a stem cell transplant.

The V call is TRBV7-9, the J call TRBJ1-1; the D is unclear. V was shortened by 8 bases and J by 6 bases, with 13 bases between the two germline ends. Germline V gene sequence: CDR1 SEHNR, CDR2 FQNEAQ (reference sequence). The CDR3 loop spans 12 amino acids. The CDR3 DNA reads TGTGCCAGCGGGGAAACGTGGGCTGAAGCTTTCTTT. This codes for CASGETWAEAFF.

The chain is built from TRBV5-1 and TRBJ2-1; D may correspond to TRBD1 or TRBD2 (5 bases each). CDR3 length: 14 amino acids. Per the germline V gene, CDR1 is SGHRS and CDR2 is YFSETQ. The V gene lost 4 bases and the J gene lost 6 bases, with 14 bases spanning the gap. The CDR3 DNA reads as TGCGCCAGCAGCGCCCGGGACCATATCAATGAGCAGTTCTTC. Translated, it gives CASSARDHINEQFF.

Regarding this clonotype: A much larger clone is a single base away; this may be a read error. The chain joins TRBV30 to TRBJ2-5, with D uncertain. Germline loops: CDR1 GTSNPN, CDR2 SVGIG (reference sequence). The CDR3 covers 14 residues. The V gene lost 5 bases and the J gene lost 1 base, with 14 bases spanning the gap. Written as DNA, the CDR3 is TGTGCCTGGTCTCCAAGGAGTGTCCAAGAGACCCAGTACTTC. This translates into CAWSPRSVQETQYF.

This clonotype was recorded at least ten times. V and J are TRBV6-1 and TRBJ2-7, with a weak D call TRBD2 (5 bases). V was shortened by 6 bases and J by 0 bases, with 9 bases between the two germline ends. This CDR3 comprises 13 residues. Germline V gives CDR1 MNHNS, CDR2 SASEGT. CDR3 DNA: TGTGCCAGCAGAGCCGGGAACTCCTACGAGCAGTACTTC. Encoded protein: CASRAGNSYEQYF.

This clonotype has just a few counts. The chain links TRBV6-5 to TRBJ2-5; D is uncertain. Germline V gene sequence: CDR1 MNHEY, CDR2 SVGAGI. The CDR3 extends over 15 amino acids. The ends were cut back, 0 bases at V and 4 bases at J, with 12 bases in the middle. CDR3 DNA: TGTGCCAGCAGTTACTCGCTTACGGTCTCAGAGACCCAGTACTTC. It yields the protein CASSYSLTVSETQYF.

There are a few counts of this clonotype. The chain employs TRBV6-1 and TRBJ1-2; 7 nucleotides align to TRBD1. V trimming: 5 bases; J trimming: 4 bases; junction bases outside the gene matches: 10. The CDR3 sequence is 15 residues long. Per germline, CDR1 MNHNS and CDR2 SASEGT. The CDR3 region has the DNA TGTGCCAGCAGTCGTACACAGGGGACCGCCTATGGCTACACCTTC. This translates into CASSRTQGTAYGYTF.

This clonotype was seen a handful of times. This chain uses TRBV15 with TRBJ2-7, with D possibly called TRBD1 or TRBD2 (6 bases each). Germline V CDR1 and CDR2: LNHNV, YYDKDF (reference sequence). Trimming removed 6 bases at V and 3 bases at J, with 21 bases between. The CDR3 covers 16 residues. CDR3 sequence: CATRVMGGQENYEQYF. The CDR3 DNA follows: TGTGCCACCAGGGTAATGGGGGGACAAGAAAACTACGAGCAGTACTTC.

The sample holds many counts of this clonotype. V usage is TRBV20-1 and J usage is TRBJ2-5; 11 nucleotides align to TRBD2. V shed 4 bases, J shed 2 bases, and the junction held 6 bases outside the gene matches. The V gene's germline CDR1 is DFQATT and CDR2 SNEGSKA (reference sequence). The CDR3 extends over 15 amino acids. Here the CDR3 DNA reads TGCAGTGCTACTTTAGCGGGAGGGGGTCAAGAGACCCAGTACTTC. Protein: CSATLAGGGQETQYF.

This clonotype has only a few counts. V is TRBV5-1 and J is TRBJ2-2, with 10 bases matching TRBD1. The CDR3 extends over 16 amino acids. CDR1 and CDR2 (germline): SGHRS, YFSETQ. The trim removed 4 bases at V and 1 base at J, leaving 4 bases unmatched. CDR3: CASSGRDRGNTGELFF. The CDR3 region has the DNA TGCGCCAGCAGCGGCCGGGACAGGGGGAACACCGGGGAGCTGTTTTTT.

The CDR3 DNA is TGTGCCAGCAGTTTGCTCAGCAGGGGGCCTTACGAGCAGTACTTC. As protein: CASSLLSRGPYEQYF. The rearrangement joins TRBV12-3 or TRBV12-4 to TRBJ2-7; 8 bases are shared with TRBD1. The V gene end was trimmed by 3 bases and the J gene end by 4 bases; junction bases not matched to a gene: 8. The CDR3 runs to 15 residues.

The table lists this clonotype with many counts. The chain uses TRBV10-3 and TRBJ2-2; no reliable D call. The CDR3 loop spans 14 amino acids. Trimming took off 7 bases at V and 6 bases at J, with 15 bases between the two ends. Germline CDR1 reads ENHRY; CDR2 reads SYGVKD. The CDR3 spells CAINEKGRAGELFF. The CDR3 bases are TGTGCCATCAACGAGAAAGGTCGGGCCGGGGAGCTGTTTTTT.

This clonotype showed up just a few times. The gene calls are TRBV24-1 and TRBJ2-1, with 8 positions matching TRBD1. This CDR3 region has 14 residues. The V and J ends lost 2 bases and 7 bases, in that order; junction bases with no gene match: 3. CDR1 and CDR2 from the germline V gene are KGHDR and SFDVKD. The CDR3 DNA is TGTGCCACCAGTGATTGGCAGGGGGCGAATGAGCAGTTCTTC. Amino acids: CATSDWQGANEQFF.

For this clonotype: Relative to the germline gene, one junction end is altered; a read error may explain this. The V and J genes are TRBV5-6 and TRBJ2-3; 10 bases are shared with TRBD2. Germline V CDR1 and CDR2: SGHDT, YYEEEE. The CDR3 totals 17 residues. The CDR3 is CARSLGLAGVVGDTQYF. CDR3 nucleotides: TGTGCCAGGAGCTTGGGGCTAGCGGGAGTGGTTGGAGATACGCAGTATTTT.

This clonotype was observed at least ten times. The chain recombines TRBV12-3 or TRBV12-4 with TRBJ2-1; 10 bases map to TRBD2. The length of the CDR3 is 15 residues. The V gene end was trimmed by 3 bases and the J gene end by 6 bases; junction bases not matched to a gene: 5. CDR3 amino acids: CASSFSASGSNEQFF. CDR3 DNA: TGTGCCAGCAGTTTCTCGGCTAGCGGGAGCAATGAGCAGTTCTTC.

V and J are TRBV30 and TRBJ2-1, with 7 bases aligning to TRBD1. The CDR3 is 15 amino acids. Germline assignment: CDR1 GTSNPN and CDR2 SVGIG (reference sequence). The trim removed 3 bases at V and 5 bases at J, leaving 10 bases unmatched. Here the CDR3 reads CAWRGKGARDNEQFF. The CDR3 nucleotides read TGTGCCTGGAGGGGAAAGGGGGCGAGGGACAATGAGCAGTTCTTC.

The chain uses TRBV7-2 and TRBJ2-2; 7 bases agree with TRBD2. Germline V gene lookup returns CDR1 SGHTA and CDR2 FQGNSA. The V segment lost 4 bases and the J segment 7 bases; nucleotides outside the gene matches: 9. The CDR3 consists of 15 residues. The CDR3 coding sequence is TGTGCCAGCAGCTCTAGCGGCCTGGTGGGCGGGGAGCTGTTTTTT. Translating gives CASSSSGLVGGELFF.

The rearrangement links TRBV30 to TRBJ2-5; no firm D call. Deletions cut 0 bases from V and 4 bases from J, with 6 bases between. This CDR3 comprises 12 residues. CDR1 is GTSNPN, CDR2 SVGIG, per germline (reference sequence). In DNA form, the CDR3 reads TGTGCCTGGAGTGTACAGTTAGAGACCCAGTACTTC. It specifies CAWSVQLETQYF.

The rearrangement joins TRBV5-1 to TRBJ1-4; D is unresolved. Trimming stripped 0 bases from V and 4 bases from J, with 13 bases between. Per germline, CDR1 SGHRS and CDR2 YFSETQ. This CDR3 contains 16 residues. The CDR3 coding sequence is TGCGCCAGCAGCTTGGGGAACAGCATACGTAATGAAAAACTGTTTTTT. Protein product: CASSLGNSIRNEKLFF.